This is a list of T cell receptor beta chains from one sample in a study of shared T cell receptors in the human thymus. Here immunoSEQ multiplex PCR was the method, and the copy in TCRdb shows in-frame clones only, minus some. Of 700,000 or so clones listed, 80% to 90% are singletons. Another study also made use of these data, one on human thymus T cells.

Sequencing was done on a sample of thymocytes. All receptors come from a girl under two years old with a congenital heart defect. Each CDR3 is given with its conserved first and last residue. D genes are given only for firm matches. Only part of the rows carry a size: once, few, many, or a class if the clone is expanded.

J gene	clone size	D gene	V gene	CDR3 protein	CDR3 DNA
TRBJ2-1	-	TRBD2	TRBV19	CASTDRRGLAGGPTRVYEQFF	TGTGCCAGTACGGACCGGAGGGGACTAGCGGGGGGGCCGACGCGGGTTTATGAGCAGTTCTTC
TRBJ2-5	-	-	TRBV13	CASSLGGPEKTQYF	TGTGCCAGCAGCTTGGGGGGGCCGGAAAAGACCCAGTACTTC
TRBJ1-1	-	TRBD1	TRBV5-1	CASMGQGTEAFF	TGCGCCAGCATGGGACAGGGCACTGAAGCTTTCTTT
TRBJ1-1	-	-	TRBV27	CASSFAARVVGTEAFF	TGTGCCAGCAGTTTTGCAGCCCGGGTCGTCGGCACTGAAGCTTTCTTT
TRBJ1-5	-	-	TRBV6-5	CASRRGGSNQPQHF	TGTGCCAGCAGGCGCGGCGGAAGCAATCAGCCCCAGCATTTT
TRBJ1-6	-	-	TRBV19	CASSPSRGAHSYNSPLHF	TGTGCCAGTAGTCCCTCTCGGGGTGCACACTCCTATAATTCACCCCTCCACTTT
TRBJ2-2	once	TRBD1	TRBV11-2	CASSLDLDRVTGELFF	TGTGCCAGCAGCTTAGATCTGGACAGGGTCACCGGGGAGCTGTTTTTT
TRBJ2-7	-	TRBD2	TRBV14	CASSQDGGASEQYF	TGTGCCAGCAGCCAAGACGGGGGGGCCTCCGAGCAGTACTTC
TRBJ1-2	-	TRBD1	TRBV28	CASSLSKGQHYGYTF	TGTGCCAGCAGTTTATCTAAGGGACAGCACTATGGCTACACCTTC
TRBJ1-1	-	TRBD1	TRBV5-6	CASSRNLDRVNTEAFF	TGTGCCAGCAGCCGGAACCTGGACAGGGTGAACACTGAAGCTTTCTTT
TRBJ1-1	-	-	TRBV7-2	CASTPISTEAFF	TGTGCCAGCACCCCTATTAGCACTGAAGCTTTCTTT
TRBJ1-1	-	-	TRBV6-1	CASSDPRDNPFMNTEAFF	TGTGCCAGCAGTGATCCCCGAGACAATCCCTTCATGAACACTGAAGCTTTCTTT
TRBJ2-1	-	TRBD2	TRBV9	CASSPRLAGGPWEQFF	TGTGCCAGCAGCCCTCGACTAGCGGGGGGGCCGTGGGAGCAGTTCTTC
TRBJ1-2	-	TRBD1	TRBV15	CATSRGTGSYGYTF	TGTGCCACCAGCAGAGGGACAGGGTCCTATGGCTACACCTTC
TRBJ1-2	-	-	TRBV5-6	CASRADDLRGSIFNGYTF	TGTGCCAGCAGAGCGGATGATCTCCGGGGTTCAATCTTTAATGGCTACACCTTC
TRBJ1-2	-	-	TRBV11-2	CASSSDPEGGYTF	TGTGCCAGCAGCTCGGACCCTGAGGGAGGCTACACCTTC
TRBJ2-2	-	-	TRBV4-1	CASSARGANTGELFF	TGCGCCAGCAGCGCCAGGGGAGCGAACACCGGGGAGCTGTTTTTT
TRBJ2-3	-	TRBD1	TRBV11-2	CASSPGTGEQTSTDTQYF	TGTGCCAGCAGCCCTGGAACAGGGGAACAGACTAGCACAGATACGCAGTATTTT
TRBJ1-5	-	TRBD1	TRBV4-1	CASSQERDRGKPQHF	TGCGCCAGCAGCCAAGAAAGGGACAGGGGAAAGCCCCAGCATTTT
TRBJ1-2	-	-	TRBV2	CARVRGSGYTF	TGTGCCAGGGTTCGGGGGAGTGGCTACACCTTC
TRBJ1-1	-	-	TRBV6-5	CASSKGSRKTEAFF	TGTGCCAGCAGCAAGGGGTCTCGAAAAACTGAAGCTTTCTTT
TRBJ1-2	-	TRBD1	TRBV14	CASSPVDQTGGPQDGYTF	TGTGCCAGCAGCCCCGTAGACCAGACAGGGGGCCCCCAAGATGGCTACACCTTC
TRBJ2-3	few	TRBD1	TRBV10-3	CAMKTGEYITDTQYF	TGTGCCATGAAGACAGGGGAATACATCACAGATACGCAGTATTTT
TRBJ1-2	-	TRBD1	TRBV11-2	CASSLDAGTVDGYTF	TGTGCCAGCAGCTTAGACGCCGGGACAGTTGACGGCTACACCTTC
TRBJ1-1	-	TRBD1	TRBV5-1	CASNRGPYRISEAFF	TGCGCCAGCAACAGGGGGCCATATCGGATATCTGAAGCTTTCTTT
TRBJ1-6	-	-	TRBV28	CASSRPSSYNSPLHF	TGTGCCAGCAGCCGACCTAGCTCCTATAATTCACCCCTCCACTTT
TRBJ1-5	-	-	TRBV19	CASTPSGGGPYSNQPQHF	TGTGCCAGTACCCCATCGGGGGGAGGGCCCTATAGCAATCAGCCCCAGCATTTT
TRBJ2-1	-	TRBD2	TRBV27	CASSPHLRGGYNEQFF	TGTGCCAGCAGTCCCCACTTGCGGGGGGGGTATAATGAGCAGTTCTTC
TRBJ1-2	few	TRBD1	TRBV12-5	CASGPTGGLISYGYTF	TGTGCTAGTGGTCCGACAGGGGGCCTGATCTCCTATGGCTACACCTTC
TRBJ2-3	-	TRBD1	TRBV9	CASSPWDRGTDTQYF	TGTGCCAGCAGCCCCTGGGACAGGGGAACAGATACGCAGTATTTT